The sequence of this T cell receptor beta chain was determined in a study of OX40 agonist ivuxolimab in advanced cancers. On the study more broadly: The dose-escalation group included hepatocellular carcinoma, melanoma, renal cell carcinoma and head and neck cancer. A mean age of roughly 62 years, range about 20 to 79, was recorded, and approximately 85% were male.

Study conclusions and caveats: The study found that CD8+ T cells averaged more expanded clones than CD4+.

CDR3 length equals 14 residues. Germline loops: CDR1 SGHTA, CDR2 FQGNSA. Trimming removed 1 base from V and 10 bases from J, with 11 bases in between. This clone turned up a few times. The antigen is not known. The method was immunoSEQ multiplex PCR; TCRdb's version includes in-frame clones alone and lacks a portion of them. The sample has about 50,000 clones, approximately 80% seen once. The chain recombines TRBV7-2 with TRBJ1-6, with D uncertain. This sequence originates from an adult with an advanced solid tumor such as melanoma, head and neck, liver or kidney cancer. This specimen was CD4+ or CD8+ T cells sorted from blood, taken in a trial of the OX40 agonist ivuxolimab. CDR3 in DNA: TGTGCCAGCAGCTTAGAGTCCTCTGTCTCACCCCTCCACTTT. It yields the protein CASSLESSVSPLHF.